This TCR beta chain emerged from a study of blood T cell repertoires in COVID-19. About the research overall: Researchers got acute and convalescent COVID-19 samples from the United States, Italy and Spain. T cells, B-cell-depleted T cells, or PBMCs provided the cDNA or gDNA that served as material.

In the study's own analysis: It was from reference gene primer amplification that nucleated cell counts were estimated. Profiled with immunoSEQ multiplex PCR; TCRdb holds only in-frame clones, not every one. Clone size and the V and J calls come from that table; the DNA yielded D and trimming. The repertoire holds 250,000 or so clones, with over 70% as singletons. V lost 5 bases, J lost 4 bases, and 10 bases stayed unmatched. The CDR3 covers 16 residues. Germline CDR1 and CDR2: SGHTA and FQGNSA. This clonotype was sampled from a woman in her 40s who had recovered from COVID-19. Sample: peripheral blood. The V gene is TRBV7-2, the J gene TRBJ2-1, with 8 bases lining up with TRBD2. CDR3 nucleotide sequence: TGTGCCAGCAGCCCCCGGGTGGTAGCGGGGTACAATGAGCAGTTCTTC. Protein product: CASSPRVVAGYNEQFF.